This TCR beta chain came from a study of technical replicates of blood from several donors. TCRdb's copy holds only in-frame clones and misses some; the assay was immunoSEQ multiplex PCR. The sample carries roughly 15,000 clones, roughly 80% recorded once. J was trimmed by 5 bases and V by 3 bases; bases with no gene match: 10. CDR1 is LGHNA, CDR2 YNFKEQ, per germline. The CDR3 extends over 16 amino acids. The sequenced sample was PBMCs. This receptor was obtained from a human donor in good health. The chain couples TRBV4-2 to TRBJ2-5; 9 bases align to TRBD2. CDR3 region: CASSQPGLADSETQYF. The DNA for the CDR3 is TGTGCCAGCAGCCAGCCGGGACTAGCTGACTCGGAGACCCAGTACTTC.